This T cell receptor (beta chain) comes out of a study of cytomegalovirus exposure and HLA in healthy donors. Findings and limits, study-wide: Reportedly, fewer N-insertions than the approximately 690-donor mean appeared in an Asian-associated ancestry cluster in a later analysis.

Use of 60 Vbeta and 13 Jbeta primers characterized the PCR. TCRdb's table, derived via immunoSEQ multiplex PCR, lists solely in-frame clones and lacks some. The repertoire holds some 160,000 clones, 75% to 85% seen once, with roughly 6.7% in the top ten. Notes on this clone: Its target is not known.

All donors participated as healthy donors of bone marrow. Germline V gene sequence: CDR1 LNHNV, CDR2 YYDKDF (reference sequence). Between the trimmed V and J ends, which lost 2 bases and 7 bases, there was a span of 11 bases. The length of the CDR3 is 13 residues. The clonotype was recovered from a man in his forties or fifties in good health and CMV-seropositive. The chain employs TRBV15 and TRBJ1-2; perhaps TRBD1 as D (6 bases). Sequenced material: PBMCs. The CDR3 DNA reads as TGTGCCACCAGCAGAACAGGGCTGGGTGGCTACACCTTC. Protein: CATSRTGLGGYTF.